One and the same sample provided the 2 T cell receptor beta chains below, sequenced in a study of Graves' ophthalmopathy and Graves' hyperthyroidism. RNA transcripts yielded amplified TCR beta CDR3 regions. Second-round multiplex PCR followed a first-round RT-PCR using HTBI primers. TCRdb redid the calling of the multiplex PCR reads with MiXCR, one entry per CDR3 protein. Among fewer than 650,000 distinct CDR3 sequences listed, about a fifth were seen once. The sequencing input was peripheral blood. The source is a woman between 18 and 29 years old with stable Graves' hyperthyroidism. Some clones in this sample may be carry-over from other donors' samples.

This clonotype has at least ten counts. Relative to the germline gene, one junction end is altered; a read error may explain this. The gene calls are TRBV12-3 or TRBV12-4 and TRBJ2-2, with a possible D match to TRBD2 (5 bases). This CDR3 is built from 14 residues. CDR3 amino acids: CASSLYSNTGEPFF. The CDR3, as DNA: TGTGCCAGCAGTTTGTACAGTAACACCGGGGAGCCGTTTTTT.

This clonotype was found a few times. This chain links TRBV7-3 with TRBJ2-6, with no clear D. CDR3 length: 18 amino acids. Germline-derived CDR1 and CDR2 are SGHTA and FQGTGA. Trimming shortened V by 6 bases and J by 0 bases, and 18 bases separated the two germline ends. CDR3 sequence reads: CASSPTHTVTSGANVLTF. CDR3 sequence (DNA): TGTGCCAGCAGTCCTACTCATACAGTTACCTCTGGGGCCAACGTCCTGACTTTC. Using reference TRBV7-3 and TRBJ2-6 for the parts outside the CDR3, the full variable domain is GAGVSQTPSNKVTEKGKYVELRCDPISGHTALYWYRQSLGQGPEFLIYFQGTGAADDSGLPNDRFFAVRPEGSVSTLKIQRTERGDSAVYLCASSPTHTVTSGANVLTFGAGSRLTVL.